One and the same sample provided the 5 T cell receptor beta chains below, sequenced in a study of T cell changes during pregnancy in multiple sclerosis (dated by TCRdb to about 2019). Libraries were constructed by the immunoSEQ multiplex PCR assay. TCRdb's version of the immuneACCESS table is confined to in-frame rearrangements and falls short of the full clone set. An unresolved V gene accounts for under half of the shortfall where checked; the remainder is of unknown origin. The table for this sample lists about 76,000 clones; approximately 90% of them were counted only once. The ten largest clones represent 1.5% to 2% of the sample. Source: peripheral blood, taken in the first trimester of pregnancy. The receptors were sampled from a female donor in good health, enrolled as a control in a pregnancy study.

This clone was seen at least ten times. This sequence joins TRBV5-4 and TRBJ1-2; 7 bases are a match to TRBD1. The CDR3 consists of 14 residues. With 4 bases clipped from V and 0 bases from J, the junction kept 3 bases outside the gene matches. The germline V gene encodes CDR1 SGHNT and CDR2 YYREEE (reference sequence). The CDR3 nucleotides are TGTGCCAGCAGCGCGACAGGGTCTAACTATGGCTACACCTTC. Translation: CASSATGSNYGYTF.

The chain recombines TRBV7-9 with TRBJ1-4, with unresolved D. Trimming removed 0 bases from V and 4 bases from J, with 9 bases in between. Germline V gene data show CDR1 as SEHNR and CDR2 as FQNEAQ (reference sequence). The CDR3 is made up of 15 amino acids. The CDR3 protein is CASSLAAASNEKLFF. CDR3 DNA sequence: TGTGCCAGCAGCTTAGCGGCAGCGAGTAATGAAAAACTGTTTTTT.

The chain is built from TRBV4-1 and TRBJ1-5; maybe TRBD1 (6 bases). Per germline, CDR1 MGHRA and CDR2 YSYEKL. V lost 0 bases and J lost 2, with 8 bases in between. The CDR3 length is 15 residues. In DNA, the CDR3 is TGCGCCAGCAGCCAAGAAGGACAGCGCAATCAGCCCCAGCATTTT. It codes for CASSQEGQRNQPQHF.

This chain uses TRBV5-1 with TRBJ2-1, with 7 bases lining up with TRBD2. This CDR3 is 16 amino acids long. V gave up 0 bases and J gave up 7 bases; unmatched junction bases: 10. CDR1 SGHRS and CDR2 YFSETQ come from the germline V gene. The DNA of the CDR3 is TGCGCCAGCAGCTTGGCCGGAGCGGGATGGGGGAATGAGCAGTTCTTC. Protein product: CASSLAGAGWGNEQFF.

V is TRBV9 and J is TRBJ2-1, with D possibly being TRBD1 (5 bases). V lost 7 bases and J 9 bases, leaving 20 bases between the germline ends. This CDR3 has 14 amino acids. Germline CDR1 is SGDLS and CDR2 is YYNGEE. In DNA form, the CDR3 reads TGTGCCAGCCGGCCTGCGCCCTTTAGGGGTGAGCAGTTCTTC. Residues: CASRPAPFRGEQFF.